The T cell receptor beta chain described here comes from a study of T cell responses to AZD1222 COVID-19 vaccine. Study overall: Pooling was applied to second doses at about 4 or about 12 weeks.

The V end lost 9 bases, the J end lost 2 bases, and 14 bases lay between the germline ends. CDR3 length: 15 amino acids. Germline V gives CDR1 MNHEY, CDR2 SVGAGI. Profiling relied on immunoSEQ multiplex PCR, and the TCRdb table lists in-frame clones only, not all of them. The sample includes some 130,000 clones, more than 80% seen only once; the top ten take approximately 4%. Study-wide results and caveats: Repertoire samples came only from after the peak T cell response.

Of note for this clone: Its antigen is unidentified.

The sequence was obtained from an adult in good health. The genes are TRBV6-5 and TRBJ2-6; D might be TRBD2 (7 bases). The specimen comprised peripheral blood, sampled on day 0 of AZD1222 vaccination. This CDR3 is CASRGGVTGANVLTF. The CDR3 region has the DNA TGTGCCAGTAGAGGGGGGGTCACTGGGGCCAACGTCCTGACTTTC.